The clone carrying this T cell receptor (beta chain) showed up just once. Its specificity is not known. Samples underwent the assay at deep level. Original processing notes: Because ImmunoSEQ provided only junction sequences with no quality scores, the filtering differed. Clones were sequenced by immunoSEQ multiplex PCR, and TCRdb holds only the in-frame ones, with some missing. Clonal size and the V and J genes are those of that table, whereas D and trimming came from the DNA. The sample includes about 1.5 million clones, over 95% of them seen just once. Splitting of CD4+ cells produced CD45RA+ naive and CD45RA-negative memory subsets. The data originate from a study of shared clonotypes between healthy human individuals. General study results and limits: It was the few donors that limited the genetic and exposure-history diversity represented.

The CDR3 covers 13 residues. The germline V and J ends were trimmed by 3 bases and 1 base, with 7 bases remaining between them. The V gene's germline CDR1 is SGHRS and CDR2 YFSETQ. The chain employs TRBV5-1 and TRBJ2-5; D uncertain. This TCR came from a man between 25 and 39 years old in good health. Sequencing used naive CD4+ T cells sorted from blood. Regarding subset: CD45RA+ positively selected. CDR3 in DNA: TGCGCCAGCAGCTATACTTCCCAAGAGACCCAGTACTTC. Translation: CASSYTSQETQYF.